This T cell receptor beta chain was identified during a study of post-analysis software for immune sequencing data. Sequencing libraries made from TCR beta cDNA carried unique molecular identifiers. MiXCR, applied by TCRdb to the PCR reads, yields one record per CDR3 protein. Seen here are approximately 690,000 distinct CDR3 sequences, approximately 60% observed once, and the top ten hold approximately 10%. Findings and limits, study-wide: Samples from one preparation batch, clustered by F measure, grouped strongly together. The five TRBV segments detected at higher frequency in patients than in controls included TRBV5-6, TRBV5-1 and TRBV20-1.

As to this clonotype: No antigen is known for it.

V was shortened by 5 bases and J by 3 bases, with 14 bases between the two germline ends. The CDR3 runs to 14 residues. Germline V gene data show CDR1 as MNHEY and CDR2 as SVGEGT. The chain combines TRBV6-2 or TRBV6-3 with TRBJ2-7, with D tentatively TRBD1 (5 bases). Sequenced input: blood. This receptor was identified in a girl aged 2-9 years with multiple sclerosis. CDR3: CASSPRQTLYEQYF. The CDR3 DNA is TGTGCCAGCAGTCCGAGACAGACACTCTACGAGCAGTACTTC.